This T cell receptor (beta chain) was sequenced in a study of shared clonotypes between healthy human individuals (TCRdb year 2020). For the wider study: The cohort comprised two women and a few men aged 18 to 49 years. To increase sequencing depth and limit assay-specific biases, different laboratories used diverse techniques to prepare libraries and sequence TCR repertoires. For each donor, CD4 naive and CD4 memory were each given three plates, CD8 naive was given two plates, and CD8 memory was given one plate. The study deeply sequenced blood TCR repertoires of several healthy adults to estimate repertoire size and the extent of clonotype sharing between individuals. Leukapheresis yielded between about 0.94 and 8.9 billion PBMCs per donor.

On the study overall, not on this receptor specifically: Rarefaction of sorted-subset datasets indicated incomplete sequencing despite the large sequencing depth. Based on pairwise subsampling, the degree of clonotype sharing among donors was expected to be affected by sequencing depth. Larger estimated clonotype richness was generally found for naive subsets than for memory subsets. Because the study included only a small number of donors, the genetic and exposure-history diversity represented was limited. About 5% of naive CD4, 3% to 3.5% of naive CD8, approximately 2% of memory CD4, and about 0.4% of memory CD8 clonotypes were shared across several donors. Compared with non-shared clonotypes, the clonotypes found in all four sorted-subset donors had higher generation probabilities. Sampling was limited to blood, and TCR repertoires in tissue likely differ from TCR repertoires in blood.

Using the deep immunoSEQ assay, multiplex PCR amplified TCR CDR3 regions from genomic DNA. Extracted genomic DNA from each cell subset was spread evenly across all wells of several immunoSEQ 96-well plates, with each plate serving as a replicate. Each replicate PCR for sorted subsets received about 180 ng genomic DNA, equal to about 29,000 T cell genomes. Purified libraries were measured with a Qubit 3.0 fluorometer, size-checked on a Bioanalyzer 2100, and measured again with the KAPA Library Quantification kit. Every immunoSEQ 96-well plate was sequenced on a separate single-read 150-cycle Illumina NextSeq 550 flow cell. Regarding the original processing steps: Because the immunoSEQ output included only junctional sequences and no quality scores, the filtering could not be the same as the filtering used for full-length reads. To assign V/J genes and CDR3, sequences were annotated using PyIR, a Python wrapper for IgBLAST v1.9, with IMGT germline references. Reads were filtered out if the reads had weak V/J assignments (E-value above 1e-6), no CDR3, stop codons, out-of-frame junctions, or ambiguous translated residues. V3J clonotypes were defined by identical inferred V gene, J gene, and CDR3 amino acid sequence. To compute the percentage overlap between repertoires, the number of shared unique clonotypes was divided by the size of the smaller repertoire. Richness of each repertoire was evaluated using RTK rarefaction, the Chao1 estimator, and Recon v2.1 estimates of unobserved clonotypes. Generation probabilities for all TCRbeta clonotypes obtained by the gDNA method from several donors were computed using OLGA. Not all clones reach the TCRdb copy of this immuneACCESS table, which keeps in-frame sequences only. Checked studies attribute under half of the gap to unresolved V genes and leave the rest unexplained. From that table come the V and J calls and clone size; the DNA was used to work out D and trimming. The table for this sample lists around 1.4 million clones; 97% to 99% of them were counted only once. The ten largest clones represent approximately 0.4% of the sample.

Healthy HIV-negative adults with no recently reported acute infections or vaccinations were included as donors. Only Caucasian adults living in Nashville, Tennessee, USA were represented among the donors. Magnetic negative selection was used to enrich CD4+ T cells, after which naive cells were positively selected on CD45RA and the negative fraction became the memory subset. Blood was collected by leukapheresis, and PBMCs were isolated by Ficoll-Histopaque density gradient centrifugation and then cryopreserved in liquid nitrogen vapor phase. Analytical flow cytometry was used to check the purity and quantity of each magnetically sorted T cell population. From each sorted fraction, genomic DNA was isolated and quantified by UV absorbance on a Nanodrop 2000c. Comment on this clone: Its antigen is unknown. No base qualities exist here, and no much larger clone lies one base off it.

From a lookup of the germline V gene, CDR1 and CDR2 are SQVTM and ANQGSEA. The CDR3 contains 13 residues, cysteine and phenylalanine counted. Only the CDR3 DNA stays, 39 bases, in frame from base 1. Trimming at the junction amounts to 6 bases on V and 0 bases on J, and the germline ends lie 10 bases apart. What was sequenced was naive CD4+ T cells sorted from blood. In the paper's terms, the cell subset or site label means: CD45RA+ positively selected. The source is a man aged 30-40 years in good health. The chain links TRBV29-1 with TRBJ2-3; a weak D assignment points to TRBD2 (5 bases agree). This receptor has the CDR3 CSVRGLSTDTQYF. Here is the DNA: TGCAGCGTAAGAGGGTTGAGCACAGATACGCAGTATTTT.